Each of the 15 T cell receptor beta chains below was sequenced from the same sample in a study of a mutant IDH1 vaccine in newly diagnosed glioma. What these receptors recognize is not known. Stated time point: week 47, end of study. One vaccine dose held 300 ug of mutant IDH1 20-mer peptide and came with topical imiquimod. Generated by immunoSEQ multiplex PCR, the TCRdb table keeps only in-frame clones and is missing some. The data hold approximately 12,000 clones, with around 85% observed a single time. The source was PBMCs, collected from a glioma patient whose treatment included an IDH1 peptide vaccine. These TCRs come from a man aged 30 to 39 with glioma.

The chain couples TRBV18 to TRBJ2-1; D uncertain. This CDR3 contains 15 residues. V was shortened by 4 bases and J by 0 bases, with 10 bases between the two germline ends. CDR1 and CDR2 (germline): KGHSH, LQKENI. CDR3 residues: CASSLTLSSYNEQFF. CDR3 bases: TGTGCCAGCTCACTTACATTGAGCTCCTACAATGAGCAGTTCTTC.

The V and J genes are TRBV19 and TRBJ2-2; possible D gene TRBD1, 5 bases. V gave up 6 bases and J gave up 4 bases, with 21 bases separating them. CDR1 is LNHDA and CDR2 is SQIVND in the germline V gene (reference sequence). The CDR3 runs 17 residues. CDR3 loop: CASSTLRGRVGTGELFF. CDR3 in DNA: TGTGCCAGTAGCACCCTTAGGGGCAGGGTTGGCACCGGGGAGCTGTTTTTT.

The chain couples TRBV27 to TRBJ2-7; D gene uncertain. The V and J ends lost 2 bases and 0 bases respectively, with 8 bases between them. The germline V gene has CDR1 MNHEY and CDR2 SMNVEV (reference sequence). The CDR3 loop spans 14 amino acids. The CDR3 bases are TGTGCCAGCAGTTTAAACTGGAACTCCTACGAGCAGTACTTC. Amino acids: CASSLNWNSYEQYF.

The rearrangement links TRBV5-4 to TRBJ2-1; D possibly matches TRBD1 or TRBD2 (5 bases each). Germline CDR1 and CDR2: SGHNT and YYREEE (reference sequence). The CDR3 runs 17 residues. V was cut by 9 bases and J by 7 bases, with 29 bases left in between. The CDR3 region is CATTGAPKKQGLNEQFF. DNA of the CDR3: TGTGCCACCACCGGGGCGCCCAAGAAGCAAGGGTTGAATGAGCAGTTCTTC. The variable domain in full, with the rest retrieved from reference TRBV5-4 and TRBJ2-1, is ETGVTQSPTHLIKTRGQQVTLRCSSQSGHNTVSWYQQALGQGPQFIFQYYREEENGRGNFPPRFSGLQFPNYSSELNVNALELDDSALYLCATTGAPKKQGLNEQFFGPGTRLTVL.

In its sample, this clone was seen a few times. J is TRBJ1-6 and V is TRBV10-3, with D maybe TRBD1 (6 bases). The CDR3 is 17 amino acids. Germline V gene sequence: CDR1 ENHRY, CDR2 SYGVKD. V was pared by 0 bases and J by 5 bases, with 14 bases between. The CDR3 here is CAISESNRQGNNSPLHF. The CDR3 DNA follows: TGTGCCATCAGTGAGTCGAATCGGCAGGGGAATAATTCACCCCTCCACTTT.

The chain is built from TRBV7-9 and TRBJ2-3, with D possibly matching TRBD2 (6 bases). The germline gives CDR1 SEHNR, CDR2 FQNEAQ (reference sequence). This CDR3 has 15 residues. Trimming pared 6 bases from V and 1 base from J, leaving 14 bases between. CDR3 sequence (DNA): TGTGCCAGCAGACTGACCGGGACTGGCACAGATACGCAGTATTTT. This codes for CASRLTGTGTDTQYF.

This chain joins TRBV5-6 and TRBJ1-3; no firm D call. The CDR3 has 14 residues. Germline CDR1 and CDR2: SGHDT and YYEEEE. Between the trimmed V and J ends, which lost 3 bases and 4 bases, there was a span of 11 bases. CDR3 sequence reads: CASSSEETGNTIYF. CDR3 nucleotide sequence: TGTGCCAGCAGCTCCGAGGAAACGGGAAACACCATATATTTT.

The V call is TRBV20-1, the J call TRBJ2-5; D unresolved. CDR1 DFQATT and CDR2 SNEGSKA come from the germline V gene (reference sequence). CDR3 length equals 11 residues. Trimming shortened V by 5 bases and J by 5 bases, and 9 bases separated the two germline ends. The CDR3 loop is CSADPHETQYF. The CDR3 coding sequence is TGCAGTGCTGACCCGCACGAGACCCAGTACTTC.

The CDR3 nucleotides read TGTGCCAGCAGCTACCGGACTAGCGGGGAAGCGTACGAGCAGTACTTC. Its protein is CASSYRTSGEAYEQYF. This chain uses TRBV7-2 with TRBJ2-7; 12 bases map to TRBD2. V lost 4 bases and J lost 4; bases outside the gene matches: 8. Germline V gene lookup returns CDR1 SGHTA and CDR2 FQGNSA. The CDR3 runs to 16 residues.

The V gene is TRBV6-5, the J gene TRBJ1-1; D not certain. The length of the CDR3 is 15 residues. The germline V and J ends were trimmed by 2 bases and 0 bases, with 10 bases remaining between them. From germline, CDR1 is MNHEY and CDR2 SVGAGI. Here the CDR3 DNA reads TGTGCCAGCAGTTACGGGCATAAGCTGAACACTGAAGCTTTCTTT. Protein sequence: CASSYGHKLNTEAFF.

V usage is TRBV19 and J usage is TRBJ2-4, with a weak D call TRBD2 (6 bases). The V end was cut by 1 base, the J end by 4 bases, with 8 bases between. The germline V gene encodes CDR1 LNHDA and CDR2 SQIVND (reference sequence). The CDR3 consists of 14 residues. The CDR3 is CASSIGGGKNIQYF. DNA of the CDR3: TGTGCCAGTAGTATAGGGGGAGGAAAAAACATTCAGTACTTC. Looking up the rest from reference TRBV19 and TRBJ2-4 gives the full variable domain: DGGITQSPKYLFRKEGQNVTLSCEQNLNHDAMYWYRQDPGQGLRLIYYSQIVNDFQKGDIAEGYSVSREKKESFPLTVTSAQKNPTAFYLCASSIGGGKNIQYFGAGTRLSVL.

This sequence joins TRBV19 and TRBJ1-1; D gene uncertain. V lost 3 bases and J lost 1, with 21 bases in between. The CDR3 has 18 amino acids. Germline V gene sequence: CDR1 LNHDA, CDR2 SQIVND (reference sequence). CDR3 DNA sequence: TGTGCCAGTAGTATCCCACCTAGGTTAGCGTTCCGGAACACTGAAGCTTTCTTT. Amino acid sequence: CASSIPPRLAFRNTEAFF.

The chain couples TRBV18 to TRBJ2-1, with TRBD1 matching 7 bases. V lost 3 bases, J lost 8 bases, and 10 bases stayed unmatched. The length of the CDR3 is 15 residues. Germline lookup yields CDR1 KGHSH and CDR2 LQKENI. The CDR3 bases are TGTGCCAGCTCACCTAACCAGGGACAGTCCCATGAGCAGTTCTTC. Translation: CASSPNQGQSHEQFF.

V is TRBV2 and J is TRBJ2-7, with 11 bases fitting TRBD2. Germline assignment: CDR1 SNHLY and CDR2 FYNNEI. This CDR3 is 16 amino acids long. The junction had 5 bases not matched to a gene; V was cut back by 1 base and J by 3 bases. As DNA, the CDR3 is TGTGCCAGCAGTGAAGGTGGGACTAGCGGTCTCTACGAGCAGTACTTC. Protein sequence: CASSEGGTSGLYEQYF.

V usage is TRBV2 and J usage is TRBJ2-5, with 7 bases aligning to TRBD1. Germline-derived CDR1 and CDR2 are SNHLY and FYNNEI. The CDR3 is 15 residues long. The V gene end was trimmed by 0 bases and the J gene end by 2 bases; junction bases not matched to a gene: 3. CDR3 bases: TGTGCCAGCAGTGAAGCGCAGGGACAGCAAGAGACCCAGTACTTC. This gives the protein CASSEAQGQQETQYF.